This TCR beta chain is from a study of blood T cell repertoires in COVID-19. Across the study: COVID-19 samples from acute and convalescent phases originated in the United States, Italy and Spain. Sources were T cells, B-cell-depleted T cells, or PBMCs; the material itself was cDNA or gDNA.

There are a few counts of this clone. Per the original data handling: Cell counts per sample came from amplifying reference gene primers. TCRdb's copy holds only in-frame clones and misses some; the assay was immunoSEQ multiplex PCR. The V and J calls and clone size are taken from that table; D and trimming were inferred from the DNA. This sample has 230,000 or so clones, with 80% to 85% found just once. The trim removed 5 bases at V and 8 bases at J, leaving 14 bases unmatched. The length of the CDR3 is 16 residues. The germline V gene has CDR1 LNHDA and CDR2 SQIVND (reference sequence). The source is a middle-aged man with active or convalescent COVID-19. The specimen sequenced was peripheral blood. This chain joins TRBV19 and TRBJ1-4, with TRBD1 identical over 7 bases. The CDR3 protein is CASSGERTGGREKLFF. For the CDR3, the DNA is TGTGCCAGTAGTGGAGAAAGGACAGGTGGAAGGGAAAAACTGTTTTTT.